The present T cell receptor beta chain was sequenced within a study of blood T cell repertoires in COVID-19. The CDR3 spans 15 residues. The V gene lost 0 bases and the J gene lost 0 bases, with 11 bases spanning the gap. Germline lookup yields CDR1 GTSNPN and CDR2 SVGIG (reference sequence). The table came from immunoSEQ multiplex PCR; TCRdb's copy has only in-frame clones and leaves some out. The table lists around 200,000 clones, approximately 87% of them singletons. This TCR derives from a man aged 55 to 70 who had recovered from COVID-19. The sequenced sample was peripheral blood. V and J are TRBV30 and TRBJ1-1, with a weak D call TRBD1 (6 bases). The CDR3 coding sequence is TGTGCCTGGAGTGTCAGGGGACCTATGAACACTGAAGCTTTCTTT. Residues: CAWSVRGPMNTEAFF.